This T cell receptor beta chain stems from a study of cytomegalovirus exposure and HLA in healthy donors. The table came from immunoSEQ multiplex PCR; TCRdb's copy has only in-frame clones and leaves some out. Of 150,000 to 200,000 clones listed, around four fifths are singletons. The sequence was obtained from a man aged 25-40 years in good health and CMV-seropositive. Sequencing was carried out using PBMCs.

The CDR3 DNA is TGTGCCAGCAGCGCGGCAGGGGGCGCAGATGGAAACACCATATATTTT. Its protein is CASSAAGGADGNTIYF. The rearrangement joins TRBV9 to TRBJ1-3; 8 bases fit TRBD1. The CDR3 has 16 amino acids. Trimming cost V 3 bases and J 3 bases; bases outside gene matches: 8. CDR1 and CDR2 (germline): SGDLS, YYNGEE.